The clone carrying this TCR beta chain was seen more than once but under ten times. Antigen specificity is unknown. These data belong to a study of human T cells and chemical hapten exposure. About the research overall: The study sensitized with 2% DPC on a 2 cm by 2 cm patch of upper inner arm skin. Slight differences in pooled library volume were the main source of varying TCR yields across samples.

Germline V gene lookup returns CDR1 SGHTS and CDR2 YDEGEE. With 5 bases clipped from V and 4 bases from J, the junction kept 5 bases outside the gene matches. The CDR3 has 13 amino acids. Attachment of unique molecular identifiers to individual cDNA molecules was performed in the library. MiXCR was run by TCRdb on the RACE reads, yielding one entry per CDR3 protein. The data hold 95,000 or so distinct CDR3 sequences, with roughly 10% observed a single time. Described time point: patch test 2, 6 weeks after DPC sensitization. This sample's treatment: therapeutic diphenylcyclopropenone sensitization with weekly scalp DPC. General study results and limits: Given that the donors had alopecia, their immune response may differ from that seen in healthy people.

The sequenced sample was whole blood, obtained in connection with sensitization to the hapten diphenylcyclopropenone (DPC). The clonotype was recovered from a woman aged 40 to 49 with alopecia areata. Some clones in this sample may be carry-over from other donors' samples. The chain employs TRBV5-8 and TRBJ1-2; 7 nucleotides align to TRBD1. CDR3 region: CASRRGGGYGYTF. The CDR3 DNA sequence: TGTGCCAGCAGGCGAGGGGGCGGCTATGGCTACACCTTC.